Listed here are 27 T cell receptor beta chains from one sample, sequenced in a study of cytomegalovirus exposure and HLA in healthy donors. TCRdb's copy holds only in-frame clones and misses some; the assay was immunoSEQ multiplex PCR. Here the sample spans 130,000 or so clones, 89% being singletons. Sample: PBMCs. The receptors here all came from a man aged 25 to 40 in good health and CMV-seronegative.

CDR3 DNA: TGTGCCAGCAGCTCCCGGGACAGAAGCTCGTACGAGCAGTACTTC. This translates into CASSSRDRSSYEQYF. The chain links TRBV7-2 to TRBJ2-7, with 7 nucleotides matching TRBD1. This CDR3 spans 15 amino acids. The germline V gene encodes CDR1 SGHTA and CDR2 FQGNSA. J was trimmed by 4 bases and V by 4 bases; bases with no gene match: 10.

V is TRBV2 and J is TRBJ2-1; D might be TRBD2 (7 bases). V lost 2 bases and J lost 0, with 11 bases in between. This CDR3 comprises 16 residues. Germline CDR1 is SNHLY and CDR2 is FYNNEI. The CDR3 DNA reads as TGTGCCAGCAGTGAAACGGGGGGCCTCTCCTACAATGAGCAGTTCTTC. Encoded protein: CASSETGGLSYNEQFF.

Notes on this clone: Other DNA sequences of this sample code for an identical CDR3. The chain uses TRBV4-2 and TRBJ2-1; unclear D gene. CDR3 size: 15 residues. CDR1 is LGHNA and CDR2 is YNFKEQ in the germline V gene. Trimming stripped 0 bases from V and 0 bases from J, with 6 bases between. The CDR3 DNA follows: TGTGCCAGCAGCCAAGATGGCGGCTCCTACAATGAGCAGTTCTTC. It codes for CASSQDGGSYNEQFF.

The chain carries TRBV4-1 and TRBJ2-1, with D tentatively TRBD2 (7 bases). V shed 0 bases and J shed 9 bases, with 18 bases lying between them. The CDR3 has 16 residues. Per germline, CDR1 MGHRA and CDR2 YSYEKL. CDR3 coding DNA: TGCGCCAGCAGCCAAGATCCGGGGGGCCCAATGGGTGAGCAGTTCTTC. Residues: CASSQDPGGPMGEQFF.

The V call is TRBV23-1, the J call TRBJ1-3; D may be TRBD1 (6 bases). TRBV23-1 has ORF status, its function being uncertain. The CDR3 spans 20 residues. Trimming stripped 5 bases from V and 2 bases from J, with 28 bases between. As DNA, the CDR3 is TGCGCCAGCAGTGCGTCCCCCTCCCCCCTAACAGGGCTTCCTGGAAACACCATATATTTT. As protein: CASSASPSPLTGLPGNTIYF.

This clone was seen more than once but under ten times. The CDR3 loop is CASSYTGGHGYTF. Written as DNA, the CDR3 is TGTGCCAGCAGTTATACAGGGGGCCATGGCTACACCTTC. The chain uses TRBV6-5 and TRBJ1-2; TRBD1 aligns across 9 bases. Germline CDR1 and CDR2: MNHEY and SVGAGI. The CDR3 sequence is 13 residues long. V shed 3 bases and J 6 bases; nucleotides not matched to a gene: 2.

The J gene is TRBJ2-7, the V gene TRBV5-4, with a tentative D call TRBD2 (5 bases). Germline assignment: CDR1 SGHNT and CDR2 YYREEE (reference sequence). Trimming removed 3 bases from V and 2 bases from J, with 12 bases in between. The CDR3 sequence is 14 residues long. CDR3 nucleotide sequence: TGTGCCAGCAGCTCTTACACGAGGGCCTACGAGCAGTACTTC. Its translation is CASSSYTRAYEQYF. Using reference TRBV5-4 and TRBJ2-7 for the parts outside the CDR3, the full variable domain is ETGVTQSPTHLIKTRGQQVTLRCSSQSGHNTVSWYQQALGQGPQFIFQYYREEENGRGNFPPRFSGLQFPNYSSELNVNALELDDSALYLCASSSYTRAYEQYFGPGTRLTVT.

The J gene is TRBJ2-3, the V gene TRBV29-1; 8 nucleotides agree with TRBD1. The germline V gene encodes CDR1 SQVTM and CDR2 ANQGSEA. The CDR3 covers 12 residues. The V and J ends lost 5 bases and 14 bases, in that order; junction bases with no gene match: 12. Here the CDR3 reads CSVRSGTGRAYF. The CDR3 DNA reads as TGCAGCGTTAGATCCGGGACAGGTAGGGCGTATTTT.

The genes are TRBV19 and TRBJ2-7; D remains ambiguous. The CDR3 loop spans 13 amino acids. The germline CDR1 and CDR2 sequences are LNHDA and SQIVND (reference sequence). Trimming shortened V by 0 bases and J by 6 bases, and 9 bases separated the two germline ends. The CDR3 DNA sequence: TGTGCCAGTAGTATAGATCCCCTCCTCGAGCAGTACTTC. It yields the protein CASSIDPLLEQYF. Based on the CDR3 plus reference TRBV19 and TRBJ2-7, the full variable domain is DGGITQSPKYLFRKEGQNVTLSCEQNLNHDAMYWYRQDPGQGLRLIYYSQIVNDFQKGDIAEGYSVSREKKESFPLTVTSAQKNPTAFYLCASSIDPLLEQYFGPGTRLTVT.

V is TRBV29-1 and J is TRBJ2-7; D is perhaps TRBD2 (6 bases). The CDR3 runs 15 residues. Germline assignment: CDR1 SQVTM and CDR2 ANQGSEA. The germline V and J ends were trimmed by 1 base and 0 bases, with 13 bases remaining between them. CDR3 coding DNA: TGCAGCGTTGAAGCGGCCGGGACTGCCTCCTACGAGCAGTACTTC. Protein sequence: CSVEAAGTASYEQYF.

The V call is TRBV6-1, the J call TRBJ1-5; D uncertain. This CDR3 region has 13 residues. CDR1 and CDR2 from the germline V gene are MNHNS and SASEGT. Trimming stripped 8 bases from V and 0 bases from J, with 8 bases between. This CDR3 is CASVANSNQPQHF. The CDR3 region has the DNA TGTGCCAGCGTCGCGAATAGCAATCAGCCCCAGCATTTT.

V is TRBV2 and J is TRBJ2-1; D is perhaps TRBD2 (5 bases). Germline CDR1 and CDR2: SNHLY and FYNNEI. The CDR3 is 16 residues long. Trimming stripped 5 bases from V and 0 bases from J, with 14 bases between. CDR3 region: CASSWTFPSSYNEQFF. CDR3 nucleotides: TGTGCCAGCAGTTGGACTTTCCCGAGCTCCTACAATGAGCAGTTCTTC.

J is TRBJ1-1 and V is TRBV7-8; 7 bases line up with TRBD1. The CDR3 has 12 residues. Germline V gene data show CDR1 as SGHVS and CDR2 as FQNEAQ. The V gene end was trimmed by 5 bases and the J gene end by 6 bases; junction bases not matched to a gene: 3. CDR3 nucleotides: TGTGCCAGCAGCCCGACAGGGCCTGAAGCTTTCTTT. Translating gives CASSPTGPEAFF.

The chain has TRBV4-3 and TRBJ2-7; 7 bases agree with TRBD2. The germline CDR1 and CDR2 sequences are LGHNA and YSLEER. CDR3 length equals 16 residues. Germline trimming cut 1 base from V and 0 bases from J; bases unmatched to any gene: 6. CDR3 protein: CASSQAFASGSYEQYF. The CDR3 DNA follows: TGCGCCAGCAGCCAAGCCTTCGCTAGCGGCTCCTACGAGCAGTACTTC.

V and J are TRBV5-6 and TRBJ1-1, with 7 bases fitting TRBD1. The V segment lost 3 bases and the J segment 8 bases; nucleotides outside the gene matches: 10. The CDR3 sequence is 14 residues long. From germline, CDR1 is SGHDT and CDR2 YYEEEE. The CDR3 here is CASSSLTGKEEAFF. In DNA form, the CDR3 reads TGTGCCAGCAGCTCCCTGACAGGGAAGGAGGAAGCTTTCTTT.

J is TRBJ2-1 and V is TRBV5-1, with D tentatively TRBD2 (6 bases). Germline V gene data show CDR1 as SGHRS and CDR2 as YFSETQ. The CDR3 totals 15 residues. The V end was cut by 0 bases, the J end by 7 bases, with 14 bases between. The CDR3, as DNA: TGCGCCAGCAGCTTGGCAGGGCGGGGTGATAATGAGCAGTTCTTC. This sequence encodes CASSLAGRGDNEQFF.

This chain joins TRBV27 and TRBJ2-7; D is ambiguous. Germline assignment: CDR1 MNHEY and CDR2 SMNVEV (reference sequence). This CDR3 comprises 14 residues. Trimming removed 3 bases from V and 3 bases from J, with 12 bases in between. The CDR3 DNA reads TGTGCCAGCAGTTTGGTATACAACAACTACGAGCAGTACTTC. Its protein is CASSLVYNNYEQYF.

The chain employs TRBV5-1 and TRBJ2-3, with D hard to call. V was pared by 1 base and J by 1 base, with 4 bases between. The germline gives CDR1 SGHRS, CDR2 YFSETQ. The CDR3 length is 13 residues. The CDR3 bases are TGCGCCAGCAGCTTGACTGGCACAGATACGCAGTATTTT. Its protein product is CASSLTGTDTQYF. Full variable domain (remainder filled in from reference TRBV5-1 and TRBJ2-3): KAGVTQTPRYLIKTRGQQVTLSCSPISGHRSVSWYQQTPGQGLQFLFEYFSETQRNKGNFPGRFSGRQFSNSRSEMNVSTLELGDSALYLCASSLTGTDTQYFGPGTRLTVL.

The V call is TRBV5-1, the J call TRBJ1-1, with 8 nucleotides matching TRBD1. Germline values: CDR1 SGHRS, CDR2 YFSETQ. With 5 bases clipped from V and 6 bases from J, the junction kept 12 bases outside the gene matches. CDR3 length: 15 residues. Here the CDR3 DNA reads TGCGCCAGCAGGCCCGGGACAGGAAGAAGCGCTGAAGCTTTCTTT. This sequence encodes CASRPGTGRSAEAFF.

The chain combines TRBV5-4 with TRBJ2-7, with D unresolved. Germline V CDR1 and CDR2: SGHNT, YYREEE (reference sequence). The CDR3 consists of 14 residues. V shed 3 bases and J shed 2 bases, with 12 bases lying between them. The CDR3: CASSSFYSTYEQYF. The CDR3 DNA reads TGTGCCAGCAGCTCATTCTATAGTACCTACGAGCAGTACTTC.

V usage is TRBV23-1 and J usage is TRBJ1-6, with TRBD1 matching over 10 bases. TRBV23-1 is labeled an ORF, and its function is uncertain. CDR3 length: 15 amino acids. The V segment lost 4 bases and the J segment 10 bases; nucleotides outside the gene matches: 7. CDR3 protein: CASSPPDRGGSPLHF. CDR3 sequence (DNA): TGCGCCAGCAGTCCCCCGGACAGGGGGGGATCACCCCTCCACTTT.

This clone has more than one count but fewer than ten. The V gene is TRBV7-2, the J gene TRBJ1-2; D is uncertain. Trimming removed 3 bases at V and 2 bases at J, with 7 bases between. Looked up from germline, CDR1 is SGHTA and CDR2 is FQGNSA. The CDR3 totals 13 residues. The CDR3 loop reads CASSFSVNYGYTF. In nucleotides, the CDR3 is TGTGCCAGCAGCTTTTCGGTAAACTATGGCTACACCTTC. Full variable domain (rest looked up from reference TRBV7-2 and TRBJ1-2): GAGVSQSPSNKVTEKGKDVELRCDPISGHTALYWYRQSLGQGLEFLIYFQGNSAPDKSGLPSDRFSAERTGGSVSTLTIQRTQQEDSAVYLCASSFSVNYGYTFGSGTRLTVV.

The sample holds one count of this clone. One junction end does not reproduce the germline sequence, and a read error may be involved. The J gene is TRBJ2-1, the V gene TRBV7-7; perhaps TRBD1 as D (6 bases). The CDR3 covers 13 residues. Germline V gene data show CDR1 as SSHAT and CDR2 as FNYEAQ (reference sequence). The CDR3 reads CASSPLDSNEQFF. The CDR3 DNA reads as TGTGCTAGCAGCCCGTTGGACAGCAATGAGCAGTTCTTC.

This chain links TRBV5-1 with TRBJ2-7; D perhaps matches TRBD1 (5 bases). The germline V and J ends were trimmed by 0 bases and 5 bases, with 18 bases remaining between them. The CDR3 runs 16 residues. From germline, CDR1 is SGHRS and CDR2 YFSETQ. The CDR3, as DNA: TGCGCCAGCAGCTTGGCCCGGGTGGCAGGGAACGACGAGCAGTACTTC. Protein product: CASSLARVAGNDEQYF.

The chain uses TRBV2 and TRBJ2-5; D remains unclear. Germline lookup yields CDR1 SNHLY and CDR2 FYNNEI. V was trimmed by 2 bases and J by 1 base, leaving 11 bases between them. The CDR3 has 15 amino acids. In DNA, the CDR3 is TGTGCCAGCAGTGAACCCAGGTGGCGCCAAGAGACCCAGTACTTC. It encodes CASSEPRWRQETQYF.

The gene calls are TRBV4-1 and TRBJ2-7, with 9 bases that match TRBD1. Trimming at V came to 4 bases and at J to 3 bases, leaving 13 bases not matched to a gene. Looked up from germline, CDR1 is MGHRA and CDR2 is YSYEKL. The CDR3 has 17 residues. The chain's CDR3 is CASSRRLVGTGYYEQYF. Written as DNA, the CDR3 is TGCGCCAGCAGCCGACGCCTCGTCGGGACAGGGTACTACGAGCAGTACTTC.

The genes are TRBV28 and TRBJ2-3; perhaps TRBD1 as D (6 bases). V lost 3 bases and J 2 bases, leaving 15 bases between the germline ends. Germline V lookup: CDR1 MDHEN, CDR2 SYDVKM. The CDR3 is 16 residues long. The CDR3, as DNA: TGTGCCAGCAGTTTTGACAGGCTCGGGGACACAGATACGCAGTATTTT. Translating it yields CASSFDRLGDTDTQYF.